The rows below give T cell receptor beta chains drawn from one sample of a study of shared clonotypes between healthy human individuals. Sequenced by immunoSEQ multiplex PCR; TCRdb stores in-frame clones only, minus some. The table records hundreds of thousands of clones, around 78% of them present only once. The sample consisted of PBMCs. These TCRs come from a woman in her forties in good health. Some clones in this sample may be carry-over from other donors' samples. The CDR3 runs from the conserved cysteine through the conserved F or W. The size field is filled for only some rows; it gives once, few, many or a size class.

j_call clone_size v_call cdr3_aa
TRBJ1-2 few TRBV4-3 CASSQDLGYGYTF
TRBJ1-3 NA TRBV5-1 CASSGPGGVSGNTIYF
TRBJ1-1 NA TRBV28 CASRWRGEGGEAFF
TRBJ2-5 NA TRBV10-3 CAITPGTGTQETQYF
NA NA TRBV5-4 CASSLAVRTGGLGSYEQYF
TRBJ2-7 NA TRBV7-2 CARIKRGREGLYEQYF
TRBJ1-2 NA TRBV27 CASSQPPLGTGPNGYTF
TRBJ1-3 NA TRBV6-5 CASKGVNTIYF
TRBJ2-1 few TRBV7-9 CASSLVSLQRNEQFF
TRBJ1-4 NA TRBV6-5 CASSNDRPHLEKLFF
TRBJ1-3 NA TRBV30 CAWSRIVPNLLIGNTIYF
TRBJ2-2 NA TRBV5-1 CASSPDGGTGELFF
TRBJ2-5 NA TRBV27 CASSLSRLETQYF
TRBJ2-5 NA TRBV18 CASSPGPTQETQYF
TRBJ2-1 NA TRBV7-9 CASSQPGLAAYNEQFF
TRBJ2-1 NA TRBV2 CASREYEQFF
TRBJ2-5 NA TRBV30 CAWSVGLGGNLPGEQYF
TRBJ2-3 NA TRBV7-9 CASSISGRGTDTQYF
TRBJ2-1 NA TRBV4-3 CASSPDRAFYNEQFF
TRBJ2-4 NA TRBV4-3 CASSQVGGARNIQYF